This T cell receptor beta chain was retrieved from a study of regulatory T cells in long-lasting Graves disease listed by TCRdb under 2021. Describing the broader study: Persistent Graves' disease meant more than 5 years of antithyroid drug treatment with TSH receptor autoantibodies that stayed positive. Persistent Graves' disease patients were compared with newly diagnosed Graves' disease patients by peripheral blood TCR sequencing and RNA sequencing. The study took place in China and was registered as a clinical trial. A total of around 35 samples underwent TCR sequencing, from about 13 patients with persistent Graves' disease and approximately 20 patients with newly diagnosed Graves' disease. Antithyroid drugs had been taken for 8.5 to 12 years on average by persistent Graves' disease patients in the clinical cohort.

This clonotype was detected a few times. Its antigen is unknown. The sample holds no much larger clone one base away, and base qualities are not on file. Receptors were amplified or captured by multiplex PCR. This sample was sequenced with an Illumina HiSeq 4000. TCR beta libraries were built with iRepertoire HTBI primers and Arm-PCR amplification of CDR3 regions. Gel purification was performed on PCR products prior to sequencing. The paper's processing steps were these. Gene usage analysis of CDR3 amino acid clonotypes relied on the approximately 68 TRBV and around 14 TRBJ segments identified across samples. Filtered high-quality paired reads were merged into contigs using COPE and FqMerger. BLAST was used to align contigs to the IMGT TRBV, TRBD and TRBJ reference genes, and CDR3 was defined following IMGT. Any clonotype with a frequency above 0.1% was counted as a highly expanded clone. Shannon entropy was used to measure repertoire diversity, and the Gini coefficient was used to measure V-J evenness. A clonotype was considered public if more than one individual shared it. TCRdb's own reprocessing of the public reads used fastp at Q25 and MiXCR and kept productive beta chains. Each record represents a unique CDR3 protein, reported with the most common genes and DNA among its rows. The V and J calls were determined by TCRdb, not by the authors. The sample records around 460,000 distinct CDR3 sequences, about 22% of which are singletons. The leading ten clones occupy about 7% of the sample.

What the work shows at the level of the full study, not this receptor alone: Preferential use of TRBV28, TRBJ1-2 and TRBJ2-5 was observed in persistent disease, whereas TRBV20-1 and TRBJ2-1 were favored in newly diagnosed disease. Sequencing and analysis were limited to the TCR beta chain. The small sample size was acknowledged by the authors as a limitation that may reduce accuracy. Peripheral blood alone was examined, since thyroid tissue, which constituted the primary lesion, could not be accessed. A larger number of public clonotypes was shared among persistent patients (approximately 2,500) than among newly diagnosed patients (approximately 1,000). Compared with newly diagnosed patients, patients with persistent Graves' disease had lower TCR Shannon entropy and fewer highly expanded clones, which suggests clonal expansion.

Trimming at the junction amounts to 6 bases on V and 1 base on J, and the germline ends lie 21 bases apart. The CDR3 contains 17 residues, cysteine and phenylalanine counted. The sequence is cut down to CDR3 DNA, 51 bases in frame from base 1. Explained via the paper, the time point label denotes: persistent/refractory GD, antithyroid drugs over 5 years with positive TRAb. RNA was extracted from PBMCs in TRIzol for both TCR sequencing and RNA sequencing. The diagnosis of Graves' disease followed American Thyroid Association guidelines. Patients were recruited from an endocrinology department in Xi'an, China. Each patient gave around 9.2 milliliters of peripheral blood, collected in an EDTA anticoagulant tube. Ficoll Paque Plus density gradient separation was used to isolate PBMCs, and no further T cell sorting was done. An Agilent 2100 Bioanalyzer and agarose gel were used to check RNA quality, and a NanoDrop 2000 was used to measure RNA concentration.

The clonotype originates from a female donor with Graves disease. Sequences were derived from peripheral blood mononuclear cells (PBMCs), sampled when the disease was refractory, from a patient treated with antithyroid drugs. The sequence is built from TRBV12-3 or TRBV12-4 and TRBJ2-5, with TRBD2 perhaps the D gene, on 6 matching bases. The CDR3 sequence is CASSQVGTPVLQETQYF. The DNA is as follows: TGTGCCAGCAGCCAAGTCGGGACTCCCGTACTCCAAGAGACCCAGTACTTC.